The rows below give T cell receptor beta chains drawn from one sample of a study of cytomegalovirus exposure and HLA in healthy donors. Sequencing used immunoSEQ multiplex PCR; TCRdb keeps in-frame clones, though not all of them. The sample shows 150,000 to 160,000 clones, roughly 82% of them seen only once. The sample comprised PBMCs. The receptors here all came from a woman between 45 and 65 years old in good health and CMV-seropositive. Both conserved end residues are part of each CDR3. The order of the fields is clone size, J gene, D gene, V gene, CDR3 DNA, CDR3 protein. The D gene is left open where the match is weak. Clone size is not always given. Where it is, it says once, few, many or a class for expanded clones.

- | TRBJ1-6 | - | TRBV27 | TGTGCCAGCAGCTGGGGCGGGATTTCACCCCTCCACTTT | CASSWGGISPLHF
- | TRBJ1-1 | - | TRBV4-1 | TGTGCCAGCAGCCAAGCCCTGGGGGGGAACACTGAAGCTTTCTTT | CASSQALGGNTEAFF
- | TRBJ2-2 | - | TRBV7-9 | TGTGCCAGCAGCGAAGTCAGGTCATCAGGGGAGCTGTTTTTT | CASSEVRSSGELFF
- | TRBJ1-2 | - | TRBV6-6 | TGTGCCAGCAGTTACTGGGGAACCCCAGGGGACGGCTACACCTTC | CASSYWGTPGDGYTF
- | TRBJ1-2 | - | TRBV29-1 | TGCAGCGTTCAGGGTACTAACTATGGCTACACCTTC | CSVQGTNYGYTF
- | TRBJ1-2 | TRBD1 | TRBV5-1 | TGCGCCAGCAGCCCAGGGACAGGGGGCTGGTATGGCTACACCTTC | CASSPGTGGWYGYTF
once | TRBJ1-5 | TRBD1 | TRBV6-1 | TGTGCCAGCAGTCCACAGGGGGTTCAGCCCCAGCATTTT | CASSPQGVQPQHF
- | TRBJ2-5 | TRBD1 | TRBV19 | TGTGCCAGTAGTTCCTCGGTCGGACAGGGCCAAGAGACCCAGTACTTC | CASSSSVGQGQETQYF
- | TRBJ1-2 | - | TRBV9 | TGTGCCAGCAGCGTACATAGTACAGTTAACCAAGCCTATGGCTACACCTTC | CASSVHSTVNQAYGYTF
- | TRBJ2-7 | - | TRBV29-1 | TGCAGCGGCGCAACGAGCTCCTACGAGCAGTACTTC | CSGATSSYEQYF
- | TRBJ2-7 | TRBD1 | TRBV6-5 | TGTGCCAGCAGTTCGACTGACAGGGCCGCCTACGAGCAGTACTTC | CASSSTDRAAYEQYF
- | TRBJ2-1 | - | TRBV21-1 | TGTGCCAGCAGCCTGTTTGGTAGTCGTCGTGACAATGAGCAGTTCTTC | CASSLFGSRRDNEQFF
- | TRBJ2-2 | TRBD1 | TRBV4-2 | TGTGCCAGCAGCCCCATGTTAGCCAGGACAGGGTTCGGGGCCGGGGAGCTGTTTTTT | CASSPMLARTGFGAGELFF
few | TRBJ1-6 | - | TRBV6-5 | TGTGCCAGCAGTTACCAAGGGGCTGTCGGAAATTCACCCCTCCACTTT | CASSYQGAVGNSPLHF
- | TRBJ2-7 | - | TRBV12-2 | TGTGCAAGTCGCTTAGGAGTGGGGGGGGCCCCCACCGAGCAGTACTTC | CASRLGVGGAPTEQYF
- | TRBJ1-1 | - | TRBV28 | TGTGCCAGCAGCCTGGGACTTGGGAGCACTGAAGCTTTCTTT | CASSLGLGSTEAFF
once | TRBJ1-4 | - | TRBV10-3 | TGTGCCATCAGTGAACAGGGCGGGAGTGGAGAAAAACTGTTTTTT | CAISEQGGSGEKLFF
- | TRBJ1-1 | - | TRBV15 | TGTGCCACCAGCATAGACAGATCGAACACTGAAGCTTTCTTT | CATSIDRSNTEAFF
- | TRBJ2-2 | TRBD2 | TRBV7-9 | TGTGCCAGCAGCCGAGGACTAGACCTTATGAACACCGGGGAGCTGTTTTTT | CASSRGLDLMNTGELFF
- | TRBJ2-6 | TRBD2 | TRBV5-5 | TGTGCCAGCAACGAATCGGAGTTCCACGGGGGGAACGTCCTGACTTTC | CASNESEFHGGNVLTF
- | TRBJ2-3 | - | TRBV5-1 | TGCGCCAGCAGCCGGACACCTAATTCGGGAGATACGCAGTATTTT | CASSRTPNSGDTQYF
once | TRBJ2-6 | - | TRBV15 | TGTGCCACCAGCAGAGTCCTCTCTGGGGCCAACGTCCTGACTTTC | CATSRVLSGANVLTF
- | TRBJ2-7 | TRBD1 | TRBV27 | TGTGCCAGCAGTCTACTCCGGGACAGGGACGAGCAGTACTTC | CASSLLRDRDEQYF
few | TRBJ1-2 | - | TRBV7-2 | TGTGCCAGCAGCTTAGGTCTGACTGATGGCTACACCTTC | CASSLGLTDGYTF
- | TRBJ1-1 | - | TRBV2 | TGTGCCAGCCTCCGGACAGCGAACACTGAAGCTTTCTTT | CASLRTANTEAFF
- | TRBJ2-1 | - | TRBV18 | TGTGCCAGCTCAGGTCAAGGGGTTGGGAATGAGCAGTTCTTC | CASSGQGVGNEQFF
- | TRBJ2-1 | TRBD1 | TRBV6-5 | TGTGCCAGCAGCCAACGGACAGGGGATTACAATGAGCAGTTCTTC | CASSQRTGDYNEQFF
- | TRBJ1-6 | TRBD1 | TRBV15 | TGTGCCACCAGCAGAGCCCCCGGGACAGGCAACTTCCACTTT | CATSRAPGTGNFHF
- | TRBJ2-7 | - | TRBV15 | TGTGCCACCAGCCCACGTACAGGCTACGAGCAGTACTTC | CATSPRTGYEQYF
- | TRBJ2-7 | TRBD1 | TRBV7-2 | TGTGCCAGCAGCAGCTACAGGGGATCCTACGAGCAGTACTTC | CASSSYRGSYEQYF